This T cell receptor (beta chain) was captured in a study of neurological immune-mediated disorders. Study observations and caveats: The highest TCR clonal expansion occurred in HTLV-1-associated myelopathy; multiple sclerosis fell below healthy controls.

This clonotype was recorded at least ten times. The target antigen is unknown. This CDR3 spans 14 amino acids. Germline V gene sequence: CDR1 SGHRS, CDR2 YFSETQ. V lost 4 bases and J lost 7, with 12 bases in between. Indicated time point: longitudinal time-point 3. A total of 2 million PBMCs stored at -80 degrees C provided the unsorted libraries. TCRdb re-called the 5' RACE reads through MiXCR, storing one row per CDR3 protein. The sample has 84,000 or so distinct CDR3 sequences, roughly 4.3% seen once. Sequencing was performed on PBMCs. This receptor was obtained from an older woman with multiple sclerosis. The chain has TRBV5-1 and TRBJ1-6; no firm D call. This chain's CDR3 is CASSPPDGNSPLHF. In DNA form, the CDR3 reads TGCGCCAGCAGCCCGCCCGACGGGAATTCACCCCTCCACTTT.